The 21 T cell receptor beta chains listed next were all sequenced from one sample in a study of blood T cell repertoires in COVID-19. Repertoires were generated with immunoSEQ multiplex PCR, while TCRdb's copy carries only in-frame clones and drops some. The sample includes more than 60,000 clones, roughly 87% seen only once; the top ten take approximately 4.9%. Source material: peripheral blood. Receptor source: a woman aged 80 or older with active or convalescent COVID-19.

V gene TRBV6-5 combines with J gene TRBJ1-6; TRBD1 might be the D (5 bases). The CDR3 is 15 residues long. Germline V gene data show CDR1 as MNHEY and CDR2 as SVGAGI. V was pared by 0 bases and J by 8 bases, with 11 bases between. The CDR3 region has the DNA TGTGCCAGCAGTTACTCGATGACAGCCGATTCACCCCTCCACTTT. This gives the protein CASSYSMTADSPLHF.

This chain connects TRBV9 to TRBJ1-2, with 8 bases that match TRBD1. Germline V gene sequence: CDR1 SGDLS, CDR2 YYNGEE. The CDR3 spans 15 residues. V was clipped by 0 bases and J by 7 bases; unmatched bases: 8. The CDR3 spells CASSVEPDRVGGYTF. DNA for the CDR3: TGTGCCAGCAGCGTAGAGCCGGACAGGGTGGGTGGCTACACCTTC.

The CDR3 DNA reads as TGCGCCAGCAGCTTGGATCTGGGACTCTTCGGTGAAGCTTTCTTT. This sequence encodes CASSLDLGLFGEAFF. The genes are TRBV5-1 and TRBJ1-1; D possibly corresponds to TRBD1 (5 bases). This CDR3 is built from 15 residues. With 0 bases removed from V and 7 bases from J, the gap between germline ends came to 16 bases. CDR1 is SGHRS and CDR2 is YFSETQ in the germline V gene.

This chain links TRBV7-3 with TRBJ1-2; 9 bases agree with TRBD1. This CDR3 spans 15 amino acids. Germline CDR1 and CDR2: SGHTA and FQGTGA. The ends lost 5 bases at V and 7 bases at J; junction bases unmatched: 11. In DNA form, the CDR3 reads TGTGCCAGCAGCCTGACGACAGGGGGGTTAGGTGGCTACACCTTC. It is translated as CASSLTTGGLGGYTF.

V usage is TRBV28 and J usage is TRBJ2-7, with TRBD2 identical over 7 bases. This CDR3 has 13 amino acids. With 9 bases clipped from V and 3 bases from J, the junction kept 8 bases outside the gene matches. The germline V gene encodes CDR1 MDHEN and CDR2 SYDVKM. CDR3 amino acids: CASMGGVGYEQYF. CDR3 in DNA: TGTGCCAGTATGGGGGGGGTCGGCTACGAGCAGTACTTC.

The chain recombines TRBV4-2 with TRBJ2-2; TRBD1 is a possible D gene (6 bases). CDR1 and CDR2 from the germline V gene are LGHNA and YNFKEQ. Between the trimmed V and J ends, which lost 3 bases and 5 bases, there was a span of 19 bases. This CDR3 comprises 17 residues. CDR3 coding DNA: TGTGCCAGCAGCCACGTGGGTAGGCAGGGGAGTACCGGGGAGCTGTTTTTT. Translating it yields CASSHVGRQGSTGELFF.

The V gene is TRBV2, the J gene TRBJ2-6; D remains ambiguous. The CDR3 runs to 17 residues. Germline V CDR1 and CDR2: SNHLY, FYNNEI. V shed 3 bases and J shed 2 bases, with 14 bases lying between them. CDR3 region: CASSDIGRLAGANVLTF. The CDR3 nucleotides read TGTGCCAGCAGTGATATAGGCAGGTTGGCTGGGGCCAACGTCCTGACTTTC.

CDR3 bases: TGTGCCAGCAGCCTAGATACAGATACGCAGTATTTT. Residues: CASSLDTDTQYF. The chain recombines TRBV6-6 with TRBJ2-3; D is ambiguous. The germline gives CDR1 MNHNY, CDR2 SVGAGI (reference sequence). The CDR3 covers 12 residues. The V end lost 6 bases, the J end lost 3 bases, and 7 bases lay between the germline ends.

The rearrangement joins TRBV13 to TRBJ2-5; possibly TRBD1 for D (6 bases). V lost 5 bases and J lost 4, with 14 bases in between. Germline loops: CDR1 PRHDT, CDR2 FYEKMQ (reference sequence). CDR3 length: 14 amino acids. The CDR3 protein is CASSHDTGPETQYF. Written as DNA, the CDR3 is TGTGCCAGCAGCCATGATACAGGGCCAGAGACCCAGTACTTC.

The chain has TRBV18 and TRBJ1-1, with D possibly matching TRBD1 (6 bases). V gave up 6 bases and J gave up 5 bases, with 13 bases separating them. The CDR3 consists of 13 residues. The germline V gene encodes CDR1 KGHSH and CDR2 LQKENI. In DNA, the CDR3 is TGTGCCAGCTCCCCAGTACAGGGAACTGAAGCTTTCTTT. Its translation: CASSPVQGTEAFF.

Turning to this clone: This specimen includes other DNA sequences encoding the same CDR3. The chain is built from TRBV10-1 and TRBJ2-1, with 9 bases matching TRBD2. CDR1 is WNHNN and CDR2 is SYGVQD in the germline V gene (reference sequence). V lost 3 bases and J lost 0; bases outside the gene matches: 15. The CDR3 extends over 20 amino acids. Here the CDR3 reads CASSDSIGRGGRSSYNEQFF. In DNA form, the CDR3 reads TGCGCCAGCAGTGACTCGATCGGGCGGGGGGGGCGGAGCTCCTACAATGAGCAGTTCTTC.

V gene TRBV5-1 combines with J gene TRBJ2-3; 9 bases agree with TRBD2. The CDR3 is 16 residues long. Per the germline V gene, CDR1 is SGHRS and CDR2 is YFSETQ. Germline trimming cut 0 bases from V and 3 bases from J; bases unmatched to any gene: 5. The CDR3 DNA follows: TGCGCCAGCAGCTTGGCCTTTAGCGGGAGTACAGATACGCAGTATTTT. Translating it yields CASSLAFSGSTDTQYF.

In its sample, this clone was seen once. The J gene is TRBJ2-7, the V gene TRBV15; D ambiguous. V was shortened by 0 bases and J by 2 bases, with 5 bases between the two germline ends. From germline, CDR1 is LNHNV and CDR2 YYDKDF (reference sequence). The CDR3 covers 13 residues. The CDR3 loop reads CATSREATYEQYF. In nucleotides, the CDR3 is TGTGCCACCAGCAGAGAAGCGACCTACGAGCAGTACTTC.

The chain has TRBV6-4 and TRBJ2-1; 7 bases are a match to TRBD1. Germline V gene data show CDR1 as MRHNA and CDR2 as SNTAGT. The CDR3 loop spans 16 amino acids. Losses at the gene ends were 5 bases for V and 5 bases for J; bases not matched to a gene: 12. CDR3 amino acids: CASSFAPDRVHNEQFF. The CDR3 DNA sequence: TGTGCCAGCAGTTTCGCCCCCGACAGGGTCCACAATGAGCAGTTCTTC.

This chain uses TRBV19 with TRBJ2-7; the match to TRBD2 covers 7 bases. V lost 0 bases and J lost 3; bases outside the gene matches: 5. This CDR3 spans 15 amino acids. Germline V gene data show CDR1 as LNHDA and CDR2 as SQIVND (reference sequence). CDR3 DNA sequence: TGTGCCAGTAGTATAGAGGCTAGCGGAGTCTACGAGCAGTACTTC. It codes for CASSIEASGVYEQYF.

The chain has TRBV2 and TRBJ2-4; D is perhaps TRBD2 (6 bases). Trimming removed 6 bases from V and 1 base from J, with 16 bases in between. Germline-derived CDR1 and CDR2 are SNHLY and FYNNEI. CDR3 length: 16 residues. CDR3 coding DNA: TGTGCCAGCAGACCGGGAGCAGGGTTCGCCAAAAACATTCAGTACTTC. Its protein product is CASRPGAGFAKNIQYF.

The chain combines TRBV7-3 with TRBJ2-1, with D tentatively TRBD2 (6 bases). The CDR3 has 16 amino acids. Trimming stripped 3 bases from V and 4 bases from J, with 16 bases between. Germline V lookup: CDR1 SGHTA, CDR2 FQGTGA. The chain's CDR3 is CASSLFFGTQYNEQFF. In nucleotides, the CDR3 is TGTGCCAGCAGCTTGTTTTTTGGGACTCAATACAATGAGCAGTTCTTC.

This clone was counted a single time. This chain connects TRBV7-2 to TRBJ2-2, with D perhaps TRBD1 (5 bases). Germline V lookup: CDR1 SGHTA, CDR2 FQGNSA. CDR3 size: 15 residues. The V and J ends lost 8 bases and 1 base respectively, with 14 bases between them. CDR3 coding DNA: TGTGCCAGCGGGGTACGACAGATGAACACCGGGGAGCTGTTTTTT. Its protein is CASGVRQMNTGELFF.

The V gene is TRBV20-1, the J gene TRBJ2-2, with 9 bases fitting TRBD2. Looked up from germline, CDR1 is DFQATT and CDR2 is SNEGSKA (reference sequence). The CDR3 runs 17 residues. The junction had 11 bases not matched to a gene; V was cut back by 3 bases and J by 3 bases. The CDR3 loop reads CSASMPSGALDTGELFF. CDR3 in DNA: TGCAGTGCTAGTATGCCTAGCGGGGCCCTCGACACCGGGGAGCTGTTTTTT.

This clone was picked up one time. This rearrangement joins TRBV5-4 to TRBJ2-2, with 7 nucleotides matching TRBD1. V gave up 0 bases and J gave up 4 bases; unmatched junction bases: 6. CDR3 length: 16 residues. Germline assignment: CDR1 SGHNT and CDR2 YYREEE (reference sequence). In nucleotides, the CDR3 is TGTGCCAGCAGCTTGGGCCAGGGGGTCTCCACCGGGGAGCTGTTTTTT. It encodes CASSLGQGVSTGELFF.

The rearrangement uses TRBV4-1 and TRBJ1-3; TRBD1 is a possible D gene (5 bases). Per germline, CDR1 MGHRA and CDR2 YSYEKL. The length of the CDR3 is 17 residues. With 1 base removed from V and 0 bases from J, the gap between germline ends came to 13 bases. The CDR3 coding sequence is TGCGCCAGCAGCCAAGGTGGAACAGGCTCCTCTGGAAACACCATATATTTT. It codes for CASSQGGTGSSGNTIYF.